The 20 T cell receptor beta chains below come from one sample, sequenced in a study of human T cells and chemical hapten exposure. Specified time point: patch test 3, about 24 weeks after DPC sensitization. Treatment of the sample: therapeutic diphenylcyclopropenone sensitization with weekly scalp DPC. TCRdb redid the calling of the RACE reads with MiXCR, one entry per CDR3 protein. The sample includes 190,000 or so distinct CDR3 sequences, about 25% seen only once; the top ten take around 2.5%. Specimen: whole blood, collected in connection with sensitization to the hapten diphenylcyclopropenone (DPC). The receptors originated from a woman aged 40 to 49 with alopecia areata. Some clones in this sample may be carry-over from other donors' samples.

The chain joins TRBV7-2 to TRBJ1-3, with D tentatively TRBD1 (6 bases). This CDR3 has 14 residues. Germline CDR1 and CDR2: SGHTA and FQGNSA. V lost 5 bases and J 4 bases, leaving 12 bases between the germline ends. The CDR3 protein is CASSHREVGNTIYF. The CDR3 DNA sequence: TGTGCCAGCAGCCACAGGGAGGTCGGAAACACCATATATTTT.

This clonotype was counted a few times. The chain employs TRBV5-5 and TRBJ2-1; possible D gene TRBD2, 6 bases. Trimming removed 1 base at V and 7 bases at J, with 27 bases between. Germline lookup yields CDR1 SGHKS and CDR2 YYEKEE (reference sequence). This CDR3 spans 19 amino acids. CDR3 residues: CASSLSGQGASLAFNEQFF. The CDR3 bases are TGTGCCAGCAGCTTGAGCGGGCAGGGCGCCAGCCTAGCCTTTAATGAGCAGTTCTTC.

This clonotype was counted between two and nine times. The chain carries TRBV27 and TRBJ2-7; 12 nucleotides line up with TRBD2. The CDR3 totals 15 residues. J gave up 4 bases and V 5 bases, and 6 bases lay outside the gene matches. Germline V gene lookup returns CDR1 MNHEY and CDR2 SMNVEV (reference sequence). CDR3 nucleotides: TGTGCCAGCAGTCCCTTGGGACTAGCGGGTTACGAGCAGTACTTC. Translated, it gives CASSPLGLAGYEQYF.

The CDR3 DNA sequence: TGCAGTGCTGGGAGTCCGGGTATGCTGAATTCACCCCTCCACTTT. As protein: CSAGSPGMLNSPLHF. The V and J genes are TRBV20-1 and TRBJ1-6; D remains ambiguous. The CDR3 is 15 residues long. Trimming removed 5 bases at V and 7 bases at J, with 18 bases between. Germline V gene sequence: CDR1 DFQATT, CDR2 SNEGSKA (reference sequence).

This clonotype was seen at least ten times. The V and J genes are TRBV6-2 or TRBV6-3 and TRBJ2-7; 8 bases map to TRBD2. J gave up 2 bases and V 3 bases, and 6 bases lay outside the gene matches. From germline, CDR1 is MNHEY and CDR2 SVGEGT. This CDR3 spans 15 amino acids. This CDR3 is CASSYSLSGTYEQYF. The CDR3 bases are TGTGCCAGCAGTTATTCGCTTAGCGGGACCTACGAGCAGTACTTC.

This clonotype occurred a few times. The chain recombines TRBV20-1 with TRBJ2-7, with D possibly matching TRBD2 (5 bases). From germline, CDR1 is DFQATT and CDR2 SNEGSKA (reference sequence). The CDR3 loop spans 12 amino acids. V was shortened by 0 bases and J by 7 bases, with 10 bases between the two germline ends. The CDR3 region has the DNA TGCAGTGCTAGAGAGCTAGCCTCGGAGCAGTACTTC. Its translation: CSARELASEQYF.

This clonotype has a handful of counts. The chain combines TRBV6-2 or TRBV6-3 with TRBJ2-6, with a possible D match to TRBD2 (5 bases). V gave up 7 bases and J gave up 0 bases, with 16 bases separating them. Germline V gene data show CDR1 as MNHEY and CDR2 as SVGEGT. The CDR3 runs 17 residues. DNA for the CDR3: TGTGCCAGCATGAGAGGGATCCGCTTCTCTGGGGCCAACGTCCTGACTTTC. Protein product: CASMRGIRFSGANVLTF.

The chain is built from TRBV28 and TRBJ2-2; D is unclear. The CDR3 has 16 amino acids. The V gene's germline CDR1 is MDHEN and CDR2 SYDVKM. Between the trimmed V and J ends, which lost 3 bases and 2 bases, there was a span of 13 bases. CDR3 sequence: CASSFEQYLNTGELFF. Written as DNA, the CDR3 is TGTGCCAGCAGTTTCGAACAGTATCTAAACACCGGGGAGCTGTTTTTT.

The table lists this clonotype with a few counts. This chain connects TRBV28 to TRBJ1-2, with TRBD1 matching 8 bases. V was pared by 5 bases and J by 5 bases, with 4 bases of the junction left unmatched. The germline CDR1 and CDR2 sequences are MDHEN and SYDVKM. The CDR3 is 13 amino acids. The CDR3 loop is CASSPRTGYGYTF. The CDR3 nucleotides read TGTGCCAGCAGTCCGAGGACAGGGTATGGCTACACCTTC.

This clonotype appeared many times. This chain joins TRBV6-4 and TRBJ1-1, with 7 nucleotides matching TRBD1. The CDR3 sequence is 14 residues long. CDR1 is MRHNA, CDR2 SNTAGT, per germline. Losses at the gene ends were 6 bases for V and 3 bases for J; bases not matched to a gene: 7. The CDR3 loop is CASRVQGTDTEAFF. CDR3 DNA: TGTGCCAGCAGAGTACAGGGGACGGACACTGAAGCTTTCTTT.

The chain links TRBV18 to TRBJ2-1; 9 bases fit TRBD2. The CDR3 spans 16 residues. Germline V CDR1 and CDR2: KGHSH, LQKENI. V dropped 6 bases and J dropped 3; count of bases not matched to a gene: 9. The CDR3, as DNA: TGTGCCAGCTCGCCGATCGGTAGCGGGAGCTACAATGAGCAGTTCTTC. Its translation is CASSPIGSGSYNEQFF. Based on the CDR3 plus reference TRBV18 and TRBJ2-1, the full variable domain is NAGVMQNPRHLVRRRGQEARLRCSPMKGHSHVYWYRQLPEEGLKFMVYLQKENIIDESGMPKERFSAEFPKEGPSILRIQQVVRGDSAAYFCASSPIGSGSYNEQFFGPGTRLTVL.

This clonotype has just a few counts. The CDR3 reads CASSTGTSGIQQFF. The CDR3 region has the DNA TGTGCCAGCAGTACCGGGACTAGCGGGATTCAGCAGTTCTTC. This rearrangement joins TRBV28 to TRBJ2-1, with 13 bases that match TRBD2. This CDR3 spans 14 amino acids. The V segment lost 5 bases and the J segment 11 bases; nucleotides outside the gene matches: 6. From germline, CDR1 is MDHEN and CDR2 SYDVKM.

The chain couples TRBV5-6 to TRBJ2-3; D remains unclear. CDR1 SGHDT and CDR2 YYEEEE come from the germline V gene. The V end lost 5 bases, the J end lost 11 bases, and 18 bases lay between the germline ends. The length of the CDR3 is 13 residues. This CDR3 is CASSAQVSMQQYF. Here the CDR3 DNA reads TGTGCCAGCAGTGCCCAGGTCTCGATGCAGCAGTATTTT.

The V call is TRBV5-1, the J call TRBJ1-4; no clear D. Trimming shortened V by 2 bases and J by 6 bases, and 2 bases separated the two germline ends. This CDR3 has 11 residues. Germline V gene sequence: CDR1 SGHRS, CDR2 YFSETQ. The CDR3, as DNA: TGCGCCAGCAGCTTCTATGAAAAACTGTTTTTT. It yields the protein CASSFYEKLFF.

V usage is TRBV4-2 and J usage is TRBJ2-7; 8 nucleotides align to TRBD2. CDR3 size: 16 residues. J lost 3 bases, V lost 0 bases, and 7 bases had no gene match. Germline CDR1 LGHNA, CDR2 YNFKEQ. CDR3 DNA: TGTGCCAGCAGCCAAGATTGGCTAGCGGGCAACTACGAGCAGTACTTC. This sequence encodes CASSQDWLAGNYEQYF.

By share, this clonotype ranks as medium-sized (0.01 to 0.1%). The V and J genes are TRBV4-2 and TRBJ2-2, with 9 bases identical to TRBD2. Germline loops: CDR1 LGHNA, CDR2 YNFKEQ. V gave up 1 base and J gave up 6 bases; unmatched junction bases: 6. The length of the CDR3 is 16 residues. The CDR3 protein is CASSQGVAGEPGELFF. CDR3 DNA: TGTGCCAGCAGCCAAGGGGTAGCGGGAGAGCCCGGGGAGCTGTTTTTT.

The rearrangement uses TRBV6-2 or TRBV6-3 and TRBJ2-3; a weak D match, TRBD2 (6 bases). Germline CDR1 and CDR2: MNHEY and SVGEGT. The CDR3 spans 12 residues. Trimming stripped 6 bases from V and 8 bases from J, with 12 bases between. The CDR3 sequence: CASSPDYGTQYF. Here the CDR3 DNA reads TGTGCCAGCAGCCCGGACTATGGTACGCAGTATTTT.

This clonotype was counted only a few times. The chain employs TRBV27 and TRBJ1-5, with D possibly being TRBD1 (5 bases). CDR3 size: 14 residues. Germline V gene sequence: CDR1 MNHEY, CDR2 SMNVEV (reference sequence). Trimming shortened V by 5 bases and J by 3 bases, and 11 bases separated the two germline ends. CDR3 residues: CASSVRQTNQPQHF. CDR3 DNA: TGTGCCAGCAGTGTTCGACAGACCAATCAGCCCCAGCATTTT.

This clonotype was found many times. The chain recombines TRBV29-1 with TRBJ1-5; D not certain. With 4 bases removed from V and 5 bases from J, the gap between germline ends came to 12 bases. Germline CDR1 and CDR2: SQVTM and ANQGSEA. This CDR3 has 13 residues. CDR3 sequence: CSVAVGRDQPQHF. As DNA, the CDR3 is TGCAGCGTTGCGGTGGGCCGGGATCAGCCCCAGCATTTT.

The table lists this clonotype with a count of one. V and J are TRBV10-3 and TRBJ2-1; 8 nucleotides match TRBD2. CDR1 and CDR2 (germline): ENHRY, SYGVKD. The J segment lost 7 bases and the V segment lost 6 bases, leaving 14 bases of the junction unmatched. This CDR3 has 16 amino acids. CDR3 sequence (DNA): TGTGCCATCAGCGAGAACTTATCGGGAGGGATAAATGAGCAGTTCTTC. This codes for CAISENLSGGINEQFF.